This TCR beta chain was sequenced for a study of early T cells in non-severe SARS-CoV-2 infection. Turning to the study itself: Bulk RNA isolated from unsorted whole blood underwent sequencing; chains were not paired. Study-level findings and limits: Private and CD4 specificities were missed by VDJdb matching, skewed to anti-spike CD8.

TCRdb ran MiXCR on the 5' RACE reads and lists one entry per CDR3 protein. The repertoire has around 50,000 distinct CDR3 sequences, around a tenth of them found once; the top ten carry roughly 10%. This clonotype was seen repeatedly, ten times or more. Antigen unknown. The TCR originated in an adult who was a healthcare worker with PCR-confirmed SARS-CoV-2 infection or an uninfected control (not recorded which). The sequenced material came from whole blood.

CDR3 in DNA: TGTGCCAGCAGCTTTGGAGGCACAACCGGGGAGCTGTTTTTT. It yields the protein CASSFGGTTGELFF. The chain is built from TRBV7-8 and TRBJ2-2; the D gene is possibly TRBD2 (5 bases). The CDR3 runs 14 residues. Germline-derived CDR1 and CDR2 are SGHVS and FQNEAQ. Trimming pared 3 bases from V and 5 bases from J, leaving 10 bases between. Together with reference TRBV7-8 and TRBJ2-2, the CDR3 gives the full variable domain: GAGVSQSPRYKVAKRGQDVALRCDPISGHVSLFWYQQALGQGPEFLTYFQNEAQLDKSGLPSDRFFAERPEGSVSTLKIQRTQQEDSAVYLCASSFGGTTGELFFGEGSRLTVL.